A selection of T cell receptor beta chains follows, all from one sample in a study of T cells in localized non-small cell lung cancer. Produced via immunoSEQ multiplex PCR; TCRdb's table is partial and in-frame only. In the table there are 70,000 to 80,000 clones, around nine tenths of which are singletons. Sequencing used peripheral blood, obtained before any cancer treatment. The origin of the receptors is a woman aged 35-75 years with stage I squamous cell lung carcinoma. CDR3s include the opening cysteine and the closing phenylalanine or tryptophan. Each record gives: J gene, D gene, CDR3 length, V gene, CDR3 DNA, CDR3 protein. A D gene is named only where the DNA matches it firmly.

>TRBJ1-1|.|14|TRBV7-8
TGTGCCAGCAGCTTAGAGTGGGGTAGGACTGAAGCTTTCTTT
CASSLEWGRTEAFF
>TRBJ1-1|.|16|TRBV7-2
TGTGCCAGCAGCTTGGGCCAGGCACGTCGAGGCACTGAAGCTTTCTTT
CASSLGQARRGTEAFF
>TRBJ1-4|.|20|TRBV6-1
TGTGCCAGCAGTGGATCGACCGGGACACGGCGGACTGCAACTAATGAAAAACTGTTTTTT
CASSGSTGTRRTATNEKLFF
>TRBJ2-3|.|14|TRBV9
TGTGCCAGCAGCGCCTCATCGACTAGGGGAACGCAGTATTTT
CASSASSTRGTQYF
>TRBJ1-4|.|15|TRBV25-1
TGTGCCAGCAGTGACCCCGCTCGGACAGATGAAAAACTGTTTTTT
CASSDPARTDEKLFF
>TRBJ1-1|.|13|TRBV11-3
TGTGCCAGCAGCGCTCGGATGGGCACTGAAGCTTTCTTT
CASSARMGTEAFF
>TRBJ1-6|.|14|TRBV9
TGTGCCAGCAGCGTCGAGGGCGGGAATTCACCCCTCCACTTT
CASSVEGGNSPLHF
>TRBJ2-3|TRBD2|17|TRBV5-1
TGCGCCAGCACCGCCACGACTAGCGGGGGTTCCACAGATACGCAGTATTTT
CASTATTSGGSTDTQYF
>TRBJ1-4|TRBD1|16|TRBV5-1
TGCGCCAGCAGCGAGAGGACAGGAGGAACTAATGAAAAACTGTTTTTT
CASSERTGGTNEKLFF
>TRBJ1-5|TRBD1|15|TRBV29-1
TGCAGCGTTGTGAGACAGGGCGGGAGCAATCAGCCCCAGCATTTT
CSVVRQGGSNQPQHF
>TRBJ1-1|TRBD1|12|TRBV7-9
TGTGCCAGCAGCCAAACAGGGGGCATGGCTTTCTTT
CASSQTGGMAFF
>TRBJ1-2|.|13|TRBV7-4
TGTGCCAGCAGCCCCCCCAGAGGGATGGGCTACACCTTC
CASSPPRGMGYTF
>TRBJ1-1|.|14|TRBV19
TGTGCCAGTTCCGGGGCTACCGGGAGAACTGAAGCTTTCTTT
CASSGATGRTEAFF
>TRBJ1-2|.|18|TRBV15
TGTGCCACCGGGCCTCACTCGACGGTACGTTGGGGAGGGGGAGGCTACACCTTC
CATGPHSTVRWGGGGYTF
>TRBJ2-1|.|14|TRBV7-9
TGTGCCAGCAGCTTCACGTGGTCGGGAAATGAGCAGTTCTTC
CASSFTWSGNEQFF
>TRBJ1-1|.|16|TRBV15
TGTGCCACCAGCAGAGGGCAGGGGAATTGGGGGACTGAAGCTTTCTTT
CATSRGQGNWGTEAFF